This T cell receptor (beta chain) was sequenced during a study of blood T cell repertoires in COVID-19. Germline CDR1 LGHNA, CDR2 YNFKEQ. This CDR3 region has 16 residues. The junction had 8 bases not matched to a gene; V was cut back by 0 bases and J by 8 bases. Repertoires were generated with immunoSEQ multiplex PCR, while TCRdb's copy carries only in-frame clones and drops some. This repertoire shows more than 80,000 clones, roughly 91% found once; its top ten account for under 8.5%. The source of this sequence is a man between 18 and 35 years old with COVID-19, enrolled during active disease. Specimen: peripheral blood. The rearrangement uses TRBV4-2 and TRBJ1-4, with TRBD1 matching over 8 bases. The chain's CDR3 is CASSQEAGQGGEKLFF. CDR3 bases: TGTGCCAGCAGCCAAGAAGCCGGACAGGGTGGAGAAAAACTGTTTTTT.